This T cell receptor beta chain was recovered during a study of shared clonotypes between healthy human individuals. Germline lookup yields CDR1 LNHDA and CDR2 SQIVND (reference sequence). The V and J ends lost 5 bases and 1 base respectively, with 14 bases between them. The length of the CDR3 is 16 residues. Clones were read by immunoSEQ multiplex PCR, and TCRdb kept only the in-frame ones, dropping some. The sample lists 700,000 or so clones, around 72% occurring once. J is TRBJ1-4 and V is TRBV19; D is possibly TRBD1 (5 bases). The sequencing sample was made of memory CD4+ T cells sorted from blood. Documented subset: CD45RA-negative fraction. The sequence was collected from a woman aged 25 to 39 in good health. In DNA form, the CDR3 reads TGTGCCAGTAGTGACGGGCAGGGAGTAACTAATGAAAAACTGTTTTTT. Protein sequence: CASSDGQGVTNEKLFF.